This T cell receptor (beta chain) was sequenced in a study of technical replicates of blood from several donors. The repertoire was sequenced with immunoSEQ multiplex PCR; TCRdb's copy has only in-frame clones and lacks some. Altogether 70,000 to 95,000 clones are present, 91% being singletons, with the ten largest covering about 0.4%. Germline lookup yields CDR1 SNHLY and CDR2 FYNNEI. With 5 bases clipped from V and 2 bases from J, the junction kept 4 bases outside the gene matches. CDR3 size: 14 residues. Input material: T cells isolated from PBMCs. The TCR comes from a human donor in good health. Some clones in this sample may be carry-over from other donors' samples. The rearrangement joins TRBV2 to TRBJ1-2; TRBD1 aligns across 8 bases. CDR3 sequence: CASSTGTGNYGYTF. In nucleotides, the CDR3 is TGTGCCAGCAGTACAGGGACAGGCAACTATGGCTACACCTTC.